This T cell receptor (beta chain) was retrieved from a study of PD-L1 blockade in urothelial cancer. At the level of the study: T cell content in blood samples showed a median of about 140,000.

This clone was observed a handful of times. Per the germline V gene, CDR1 is GTSNPN and CDR2 is SVGIG (reference sequence). V shed 1 base and J 7 bases; nucleotides not matched to a gene: 16. This CDR3 is built from 17 residues. Synthetic TCR analog templates were spiked into each PCR. Measured with immunoSEQ multiplex PCR; TCRdb has only the in-frame clones, and not every one. This sample carries some 79,000 clones, 82% of them seen once, and the ten largest clones take more than 9%. V gene TRBV30 combines with J gene TRBJ2-7; 10 bases match TRBD2. The clonotype was recovered from a man between 65 and 85 years old with urothelial cancer. Specimen: PBMCs, collected around atezolizumab (anti-PD-L1) treatment. The CDR3 protein is CAWSENFGSGRAQEQYF. The DNA of the CDR3 is TGTGCCTGGAGTGAAAATTTCGGGAGCGGGAGGGCTCAGGAGCAGTACTTC.